Following are 30 T cell receptor beta chains from one sample sequenced in a study of T cell repertoires in cytomegalovirus infection. Each CDR3 protein gets one entry after TCRdb re-called the reads with MiXCR. The sample consists of about 770,000 distinct CDR3 sequences, about 29% of them appearing once. Antigen specificity for these receptors is unknown. The sequencing here drew on cultured CD8+ T cells from PBMCs, taken from culture after CMV antigen stimulation. The receptors derive from a human donor in good health (CMV status not recorded). Some clones in this sample may be carry-over from other donors' samples.

This sequence joins TRBV29-1 and TRBJ2-3; D unclear. Trimming stripped 2 bases from V and 1 base from J, with 4 bases between. The germline V gene has CDR1 SQVTM and CDR2 ANQGSEA. The CDR3 spans 12 residues. This chain's CDR3 is CSVEWGTDTQYF. In nucleotides, the CDR3 is TGCAGCGTTGAATGGGGCACAGATACGCAGTATTTT.

This clonotype was observed a few times. This chain uses TRBV20-1 with TRBJ2-1; the D gene could be TRBD1 or TRBD2 (6 bases each). Germline CDR1 DFQATT, CDR2 SNEGSKA (reference sequence). This CDR3 has 15 residues. V was cut by 0 bases and J by 10 bases, with 19 bases left in between. CDR3 residues: CSARDRDGGRMEQFF. The CDR3 bases are TGCAGTGCTAGAGACCGGGACGGGGGCCGGATGGAGCAGTTCTTC.

The chain combines TRBV10-3 with TRBJ2-7; the D is unclear. The CDR3 has 12 residues. Per the germline V gene, CDR1 is ENHRY and CDR2 is SYGVKD. The V gene lost 2 bases and the J gene lost 6 bases, with 8 bases spanning the gap. The CDR3 DNA follows: TGTGCCATCAGTGAGGTGGGCATCGAGCAGTACGTC. It yields the protein CAISEVGIEQYV.

The chain uses TRBV19 and TRBJ1-4; D is possibly TRBD1 (6 bases). This CDR3 is 15 amino acids long. V was cut by 6 bases and J by 6 bases, with 17 bases left in between. Germline-derived CDR1 and CDR2 are LNHDA and SQIVND (reference sequence). The CDR3 nucleotides read TGTGCCAGTAGAGATCGGGACAACCTACATGAAAAACTGTTTTTT. Its translation is CASRDRDNLHEKLFF.

This clonotype was seen at least ten times. V and J are TRBV7-6 and TRBJ2-1; D is unclear. Trimming removed 5 bases from V and 7 bases from J, with 12 bases in between. The CDR3 has 13 amino acids. Germline V CDR1 and CDR2: SGHVS, FNYEAQ. Here the CDR3 DNA reads TGTGCCAGCAGCCCTTCGCTATCTAATGAGCAGTTCTTC. It specifies CASSPSLSNEQFF.

This clonotype was seen more than once but under ten times. The J gene is TRBJ1-1, the V gene TRBV27; D perhaps matches TRBD1 (5 bases). Trimming stripped 6 bases from V and 4 bases from J, with 18 bases between. Germline CDR1 and CDR2: MNHEY and SMNVEV (reference sequence). The CDR3 is 15 residues long. The CDR3, as DNA: TGTGCCAGCAGGACCATTCTTGGGGGGACCACTGAAGCTTTCTTT. Amino acids: CASRTILGGTTEAFF.

This clonotype was counted ten times or more. V and J are TRBV7-6 and TRBJ2-7; D is uncertain. This CDR3 has 16 residues. Germline values: CDR1 SGHVS, CDR2 FNYEAQ. Trimming pared 4 bases from V and 2 bases from J, leaving 18 bases between. The CDR3, as DNA: TGTGCCAGCAGCTACTCCGAAACACCGCGACCCTACGAGCAGTACTTC. Its protein is CASSYSETPRPYEQYF.

This clonotype has more than one count but fewer than ten. This chain connects TRBV5-5 to TRBJ1-4; D is ambiguous. The germline V and J ends were trimmed by 0 bases and 3 bases, with 9 bases remaining between them. CDR1 SGHKS and CDR2 YYEKEE come from the germline V gene (reference sequence). CDR3 length equals 15 residues. CDR3 region: CASSLELLANEKLFF. In nucleotides, the CDR3 is TGTGCCAGCAGCTTGGAGTTGTTAGCTAATGAAAAACTGTTTTTT.

This clonotype was detected only a few times. The chain uses TRBV24-1 and TRBJ1-1, with D possibly being TRBD1 (6 bases). Germline V gives CDR1 KGHDR, CDR2 SFDVKD. The CDR3 contains 18 residues. Trimming cost V 3 bases and J 7 bases, with 26 bases left between them. The DNA for the CDR3 is TGTGCCACCAGTGATCCGCTCGGGGCAGGGGTCCGCTCGGTTGAAGCTTTCTTT. This codes for CATSDPLGAGVRSVEAFF.

This chain uses TRBV4-2 with TRBJ2-5; D is tentatively TRBD1 or TRBD2 (5 bases each). V shed 0 bases and J shed 5 bases, with 13 bases lying between them. The CDR3 is 15 amino acids. CDR1 is LGHNA and CDR2 is YNFKEQ in the germline V gene. This CDR3 reads CASSQDQGTLETQYF. The CDR3 nucleotides are TGTGCCAGCAGCCAAGATCAAGGGACCTTGGAGACCCAGTACTTC.

The chain has TRBV20-1 and TRBJ2-7; D might be TRBD1 or TRBD2, each matching 5 bases. The CDR3 totals 14 residues. CDR1 DFQATT and CDR2 SNEGSKA come from the germline V gene (reference sequence). Trimming pared 5 bases from V and 0 bases from J, leaving 14 bases between. CDR3 sequence: CSALEGPNSYEQYV. CDR3 coding DNA: TGCAGTGCTCTTGAGGGACCGAACTCCTACGAGCAGTACGTC.

This clonotype was counted between two and nine times. CDR3 sequence (DNA): TGTGCCAGCGAGTCTGGAAGGGAGCCTTATTCCTACAATGAGCAGTTCTTC. Its protein product is CASESGREPYSYNEQFF. The chain uses TRBV28 and TRBJ2-1; D might be TRBD2 (5 bases). CDR3 size: 17 residues. V lost 8 bases to trimming and J lost 1 base, with 21 bases between them. Per germline, CDR1 MDHEN and CDR2 SYDVKM.

This clonotype came up a few times. This chain joins TRBV7-9 and TRBJ2-4; no clear D gene. The V gene's germline CDR1 is SEHNR and CDR2 FQNEAQ (reference sequence). The CDR3 covers 15 residues. The ends were cut back, 1 base at V and 8 bases at J, with 15 bases in the middle. CDR3 in DNA: TGTGCCAGCAGCTTAGAGCTTGGACGACTGGACATTCAGTACTTC. Its protein is CASSLELGRLDIQYF.

The chain is built from TRBV12-3 or TRBV12-4 and TRBJ2-5; 9 bases are shared with TRBD2. The length of the CDR3 is 18 residues. The V gene end was trimmed by 3 bases and the J gene end by 0 bases; junction bases not matched to a gene: 11. The CDR3 nucleotides are TGTGCCAGCAGTTTTTGGATTGCTAGCGGGACGTACCAAGAGACCCAGTACTTC. Translated, it gives CASSFWIASGTYQETQYF.

The chain joins TRBV6-4 to TRBJ1-4; perhaps TRBD1 as D (5 bases). Germline V gene lookup returns CDR1 MRHNA and CDR2 SNTAGT. Trimming left V 5 bases short and J 6 bases short, with 16 bases between. This CDR3 contains 15 residues. The CDR3 DNA follows: TGTGCCAGCAGTTACTGGGAGACAGAGGATGAAAAACTGTTTTTT. The encoded protein is CASSYWETEDEKLFF.

The chain recombines TRBV15 with TRBJ2-1; D is perhaps TRBD1 (5 bases). Per the germline V gene, CDR1 is LNHNV and CDR2 is YYDKDF (reference sequence). V gave up 0 bases and J gave up 7 bases, with 10 bases separating them. This CDR3 region has 14 residues. CDR3 sequence reads: CATSRDFRDNEQFF. DNA of the CDR3: TGTGCCACCAGCAGAGACTTCAGGGATAATGAGCAGTTCTTC.

The genes are TRBV12-3 or TRBV12-4 and TRBJ2-1; 9 bases agree with TRBD2. Trimming cost V 5 bases and J 7 bases; bases outside gene matches: 12. The CDR3 runs 16 residues. CDR3 coding DNA: TGTGCCAGCAGTCCCGGGTTTAGCGGGGGCCTAAATGAGCAGTTCTTC. It translates to CASSPGFSGGLNEQFF.

This clonotype appeared a few times. This chain connects TRBV3-1 to TRBJ1-4; D gene uncertain. CDR3 length: 14 residues. V shed 1 base and J shed 4 bases, with 7 bases lying between them. Germline assignment: CDR1 LGHDT and CDR2 YNNKEL (reference sequence). This CDR3 is CASSQVRLNEKLFF. CDR3 nucleotide sequence: TGTGCCAGCAGCCAAGTCCGGCTTAATGAAAAACTGTTTTTT.

This clonotype came up many times. J is TRBJ2-7 and V is TRBV7-9; TRBD1 matches at 10 bases. CDR3 length: 19 residues. Trimming took 5 bases from V and 0 from J; bases not matched to a gene: 16. Germline assignment: CDR1 SEHNR and CDR2 FQNEAQ (reference sequence). The CDR3 sequence: CASSRPPDLTGGSSYEQYF. The CDR3 region has the DNA TGTGCCAGCAGCCGACCCCCGGACTTGACAGGGGGCAGCTCCTACGAGCAGTACTTC.

This sequence joins TRBV6-6 and TRBJ2-1, with no clear D. There are 13 residues in the CDR3. V dropped 2 bases and J dropped 6 bases, with 8 bases sitting between them. CDR1 and CDR2 (germline): MNHNY, SVGAGI (reference sequence). The CDR3 here is CASSYVRINEQFF. The DNA of the CDR3 is TGTGCCAGCAGTTACGTCCGAATCAATGAGCAGTTCTTC.

The V gene is TRBV2, the J gene TRBJ1-6; weak D call: TRBD1 (6 bases). Trimming stripped 11 bases from V and 2 bases from J, with 19 bases between. There are 16 residues in the CDR3. Germline values: CDR1 SNHLY, CDR2 FYNNEI. The CDR3 DNA reads TGTGCCCGTAGAGGGGGGGCAACGACCTATAATTCACCCCTCCACTTT. Protein product: CARRGGATTYNSPLHF.

The chain recombines TRBV10-3 with TRBJ1-2; maybe TRBD1 (5 bases). Trimming removed 11 bases from V and 7 bases from J, with 11 bases in between. CDR1 ENHRY and CDR2 SYGVKD come from the germline V gene. The CDR3 is 10 amino acids. The CDR3 is CASWDGGYTF. Written as DNA, the CDR3 is TGTGCCTCATGGGACGGTGGCTACACCTTC.

The chain combines TRBV4-3 with TRBJ2-2; 11 bases map to TRBD2. Germline lookup yields CDR1 LGHNA and CDR2 YSLEER. The CDR3 is 18 amino acids. With 1 base clipped from V and 0 bases from J, the junction kept 4 bases outside the gene matches. In DNA, the CDR3 is TGCGCCAGCAGCCAAGCTCTAGCGGGGGGCCCGAACACCGGGGAGCTGTTTTTT. Its translation: CASSQALAGGPNTGELFF.

This clonotype was seen only a few times. V usage is TRBV27 and J usage is TRBJ1-6; D unresolved. Germline CDR1 reads MNHEY; CDR2 reads SMNVEV (reference sequence). V lost 2 bases and J lost 4, with 12 bases in between. There are 16 residues in the CDR3. CDR3 loop: CASSLTEDFYNSPLHF. CDR3 nucleotide sequence: TGTGCCAGCAGTTTAACCGAGGACTTTTATAATTCACCCCTCCACTTT.

This chain links TRBV6-5 with TRBJ1-2; D remains ambiguous. The CDR3 runs to 13 residues. V was shortened by 5 bases and J by 5 bases, with 12 bases between the two germline ends. Germline CDR1 reads MNHEY; CDR2 reads SVGAGI. CDR3 loop: CASSPTEFYGYTF. The DNA for the CDR3 is TGTGCCAGCAGTCCCACAGAATTTTATGGCTACACCTTC.

This chain uses TRBV24-1 with TRBJ2-3, with a weak D call TRBD2 (5 bases). V lost 6 bases and J lost 0, with 9 bases in between. The CDR3 runs 14 residues. The germline V gene encodes CDR1 KGHDR and CDR2 SFDVKD. The CDR3 region has the DNA TGTGCCACCAGTAGTACGGGAAGCACAGATACGCAGTATTTT. Translation gives CATSSTGSTDTQYF.

This rearrangement joins TRBV7-9 to TRBJ2-4; 10 bases map to TRBD2. V shed 4 bases and J 7 bases; nucleotides not matched to a gene: 10. The CDR3 is 16 residues long. The V gene's germline CDR1 is SEHNR and CDR2 FQNEAQ (reference sequence). The CDR3 reads CASSSPKSGGGNIQYF. DNA of the CDR3: TGTGCCAGCAGCTCCCCCAAGAGCGGGGGGGGGAACATTCAGTACTTC.

The table lists this clonotype with a few counts. The genes are TRBV29-1 and TRBJ2-5, with TRBD1 matching over 9 bases. CDR1 SQVTM and CDR2 ANQGSEA come from the germline V gene. The CDR3 is 14 amino acids. The V segment lost 0 bases and the J segment 4 bases; nucleotides outside the gene matches: 3. Here the CDR3 DNA reads TGCAGCGTTGAAGAGGTGGACAGGGGAGAGACCCAGTACTTC. This translates into CSVEEVDRGETQYF. Together with reference TRBV29-1 and TRBJ2-5, the CDR3 gives the full variable domain: SAVISQKPSRDICQRGTSLTIQCQVDSQVTMMFWYRQQPGQSLTLIATANQGSEATYESGFVIDKFPISRPNLTFSTLTVSNMSPEDSSIYLCSVEEVDRGETQYFGPGTRLLVL.

The V and J genes are TRBV12-3 or TRBV12-4 and TRBJ2-7; 8 positions match TRBD1. This CDR3 comprises 15 residues. The V segment lost 2 bases and the J segment 2 bases; nucleotides outside the gene matches: 5. The CDR3 is CASSLSGQEAYEQYF. The CDR3 coding sequence is TGTGCCAGCAGTTTATCGGGACAGGAGGCCTACGAGCAGTACTTC.

This clonotype was counted only a few times. The chain employs TRBV12-3 or TRBV12-4 and TRBJ1-2, with 7 bases fitting TRBD1. CDR3 size: 15 residues. Trimming removed 5 bases from V and 1 base from J; junction bases left unmatched: 7. This CDR3 reads CASSPGGTVNYGYTF. The DNA of the CDR3 is TGTGCCAGCAGTCCCGGCGGGACAGTTAACTATGGCTACACCTTC.